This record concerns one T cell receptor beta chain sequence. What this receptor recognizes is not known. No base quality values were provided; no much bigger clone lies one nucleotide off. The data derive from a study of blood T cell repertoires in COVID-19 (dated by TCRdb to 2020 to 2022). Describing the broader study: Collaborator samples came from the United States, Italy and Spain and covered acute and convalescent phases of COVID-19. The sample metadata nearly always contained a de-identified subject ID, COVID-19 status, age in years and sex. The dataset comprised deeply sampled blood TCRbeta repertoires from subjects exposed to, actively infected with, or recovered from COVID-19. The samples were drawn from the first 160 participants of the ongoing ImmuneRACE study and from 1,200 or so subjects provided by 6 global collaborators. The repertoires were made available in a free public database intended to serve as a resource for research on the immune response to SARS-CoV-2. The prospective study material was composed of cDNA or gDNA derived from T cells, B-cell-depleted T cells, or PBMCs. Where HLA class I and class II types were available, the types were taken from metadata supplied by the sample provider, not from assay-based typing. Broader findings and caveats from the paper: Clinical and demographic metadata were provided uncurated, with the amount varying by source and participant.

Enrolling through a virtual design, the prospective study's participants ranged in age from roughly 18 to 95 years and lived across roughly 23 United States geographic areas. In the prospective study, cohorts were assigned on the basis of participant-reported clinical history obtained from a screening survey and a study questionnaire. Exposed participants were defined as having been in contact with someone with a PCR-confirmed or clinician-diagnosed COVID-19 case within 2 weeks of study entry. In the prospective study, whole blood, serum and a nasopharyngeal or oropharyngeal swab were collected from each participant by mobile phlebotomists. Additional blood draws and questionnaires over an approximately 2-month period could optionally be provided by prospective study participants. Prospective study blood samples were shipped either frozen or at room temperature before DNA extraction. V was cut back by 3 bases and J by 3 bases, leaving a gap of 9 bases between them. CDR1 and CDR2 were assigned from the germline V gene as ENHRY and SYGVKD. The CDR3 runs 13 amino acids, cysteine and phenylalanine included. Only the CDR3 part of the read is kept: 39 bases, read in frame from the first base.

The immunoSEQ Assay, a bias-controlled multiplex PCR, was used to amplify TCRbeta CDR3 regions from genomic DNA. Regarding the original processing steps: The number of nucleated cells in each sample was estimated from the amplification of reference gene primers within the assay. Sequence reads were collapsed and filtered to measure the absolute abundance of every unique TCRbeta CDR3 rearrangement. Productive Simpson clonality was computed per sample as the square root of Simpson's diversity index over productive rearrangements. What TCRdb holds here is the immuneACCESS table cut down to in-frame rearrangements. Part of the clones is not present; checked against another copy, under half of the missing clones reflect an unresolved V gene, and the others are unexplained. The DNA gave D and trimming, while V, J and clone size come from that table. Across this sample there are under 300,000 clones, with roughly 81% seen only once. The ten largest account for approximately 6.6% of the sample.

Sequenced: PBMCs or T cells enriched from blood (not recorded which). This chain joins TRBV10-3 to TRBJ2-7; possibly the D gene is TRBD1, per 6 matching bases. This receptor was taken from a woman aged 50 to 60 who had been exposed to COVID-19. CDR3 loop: CAISELGGYEQYF. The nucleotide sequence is TGTGCCATCAGTGAATTAGGGGGCTACGAGCAGTACTTC.